What follows are 5 T cell receptor beta chains derived from one specimen sequenced in a study of blood T cell repertoires in COVID-19 (TCRdb year 2020). Library method: the immunoSEQ multiplex PCR assay. In its TCRdb copy, this immuneACCESS table keeps in-frame sequences only and misses some clones. Where compared with another copy, unresolved V genes explain less than half of these, and the others have no known cause. Counted in this sample were roughly 300,000 clones; roughly 85% of them appeared once. The ten largest make up about 2.5% of the sample. The sequenced sample consisted of PBMCs or T cells enriched from blood (not recorded which). Every receptor here comes from a woman between 45 and 60 years old who had recovered from COVID-19.

This sequence joins TRBV19 and TRBJ2-3; 8 positions agree with TRBD2. The CDR3 has 15 residues. CDR1 and CDR2 from the germline V gene are LNHDA and SQIVND (reference sequence). Losses at the gene ends were 4 bases for V and 2 bases for J; bases not matched to a gene: 5. In DNA form, the CDR3 reads TGTGCCAGTAGTAGTAGCGGGGCCTACACAGATACGCAGTATTTT. It encodes CASSSSGAYTDTQYF. The variable domain in full, with the rest retrieved from reference TRBV19 and TRBJ2-3, is DGGITQSPKYLFRKEGQNVTLSCEQNLNHDAMYWYRQDPGQGLRLIYYSQIVNDFQKGDIAEGYSVSREKKESFPLTVTSAQKNPTAFYLCASSSSGAYTDTQYFGPGTRLTVL.

The rearrangement links TRBV29-1 to TRBJ1-1; unclear D gene. CDR1 and CDR2 (germline): SQVTM, ANQGSEA. The CDR3 runs to 11 residues. V gave up 6 bases and J gave up 11 bases, with 16 bases separating them. CDR3 sequence (DNA): TGCAGCGTCCACGACGGGTATGGGGCTTTCTTT. Its protein is CSVHDGYGAFF.

This chain connects TRBV11-3 to TRBJ1-2; 8 nucleotides line up with TRBD1. V lost 0 bases to trimming and J lost 1 base; unmatched junction nucleotides: 7. From germline, CDR1 is SGHNT and CDR2 YENEEA. This CDR3 region has 17 residues. The CDR3 loop is CASSLDPPTGDNYGYTF. CDR3 bases: TGTGCCAGCAGCTTAGATCCCCCGACAGGGGATAACTATGGCTACACCTTC.

This sequence joins TRBV11-2 and TRBJ1-3; no reliable D call. The CDR3 extends over 12 amino acids. Germline CDR1 and CDR2: SGHAT and FQNNGV. Between the trimmed V and J ends, which lost 4 bases and 9 bases, there was a span of 10 bases. The DNA of the CDR3 is TGTGCCAGCAGCTCACGAACTACCACCATATATTTT. Translation gives CASSSRTTTIYF.

The chain combines TRBV28 with TRBJ1-1; TRBD1 aligns across 8 bases. V trimming: 4 bases; J trimming: 2 bases; junction bases outside the gene matches: 6. There are 15 residues in the CDR3. CDR1 and CDR2 (germline): MDHEN, SYDVKM. In nucleotides, the CDR3 is TGTGCCAGCAGTTCGACCGGGACAGGAAACACTGAAGCTTTCTTT. Protein sequence: CASSSTGTGNTEAFF.